The next 25 T cell receptor beta chains were all read from a single sample in a study of blood T cell repertoires in COVID-19. Assay used: immunoSEQ multiplex PCR; TCRdb lists only in-frame clones, some missing. The sample contains a few hundred thousand clones, about 90% of which appear only once. Sequenced: peripheral blood. These receptors originate from a man aged 60 to 75 with acute or convalescent COVID-19.

The J gene is TRBJ1-1, the V gene TRBV30; perhaps TRBD1 as D (5 bases). From germline, CDR1 is GTSNPN and CDR2 SVGIG (reference sequence). Trimming removed 4 bases at V and 1 base at J, with 16 bases between. The CDR3 totals 15 residues. In nucleotides, the CDR3 is TGTGCCTGGATGGGGCGCGGAGATTCGAACACTGAAGCTTTCTTT. It encodes CAWMGRGDSNTEAFF.

This chain links TRBV19 with TRBJ2-2; a possible D gene is TRBD1 (5 bases). This CDR3 is built from 14 residues. Germline V lookup: CDR1 LNHDA, CDR2 SQIVND (reference sequence). V dropped 4 bases and J dropped 6 bases, with 12 bases sitting between them. This CDR3 is CASSKQGMAGELFF. The CDR3 DNA sequence: TGTGCCAGTAGTAAGCAGGGAATGGCCGGGGAGCTGTTTTTT.

The rearrangement links TRBV5-1 to TRBJ2-3, with D perhaps TRBD2 (5 bases). The V end was cut by 0 bases, the J end by 5 bases, with 10 bases between. CDR3 size: 14 residues. Germline CDR1 is SGHRS and CDR2 is YFSETQ. CDR3 protein: CASSLEGRGDTQYF. The CDR3 DNA sequence: TGCGCCAGCAGCTTGGAAGGGAGAGGAGATACGCAGTATTTT.

The chain links TRBV30 to TRBJ1-6, with D hard to call. With 3 bases removed from V and 7 bases from J, the gap between germline ends came to 16 bases. Germline CDR1 GTSNPN, CDR2 SVGIG (reference sequence). The CDR3 is 15 amino acids. DNA of the CDR3: TGTGCCTGGAGGAGGTCCGGCCCCGAGAATTCACCCCTCCACTTT. This encodes CAWRRSGPENSPLHF.

This clone has just a few counts. The CDR3 coding sequence is TGCGCCAGCAGCTTGGACAGGGGTGGGCACGAGCAGTACTTC. This codes for CASSLDRGGHEQYF. The rearrangement joins TRBV5-1 to TRBJ2-7, with TRBD1 matching 7 bases. From germline, CDR1 is SGHRS and CDR2 YFSETQ. V lost 0 bases, J lost 5 bases, and 5 bases stayed unmatched. This CDR3 region has 14 residues.

The chain uses TRBV19 and TRBJ1-6; D is unclear. V was shortened by 3 bases and J by 0 bases, with 9 bases between the two germline ends. From germline, CDR1 is LNHDA and CDR2 SQIVND (reference sequence). The CDR3 runs 16 residues. The CDR3 spells CASSIGMSSYNSPLHF. CDR3 DNA: TGTGCCAGTAGTATCGGGATGAGCTCCTATAATTCACCCCTCCACTTT.

This clone occurred a few times. The chain links TRBV7-9 to TRBJ2-5; TRBD2 is a possible D gene (6 bases). This CDR3 contains 14 residues. V lost 9 bases and J lost 5, with 19 bases in between. Per the germline V gene, CDR1 is SEHNR and CDR2 is FQNEAQ (reference sequence). CDR3 DNA: TGTGCCAGTAGCCGGGCGGAAGGAGGGGAGACCCAGTACTTC. This codes for CASSRAEGGETQYF.

The chain couples TRBV11-2 to TRBJ2-7; D gene ambiguous. The V gene's germline CDR1 is SGHAT and CDR2 FQNNGV. The CDR3 contains 14 residues. The germline V and J ends were trimmed by 5 bases and 5 bases, with 16 bases remaining between them. CDR3 sequence: CASSQNRNIHEQYF. In DNA form, the CDR3 reads TGTGCCAGCAGCCAGAACAGAAATATCCACGAGCAGTACTTC.

The CDR3 DNA reads as TGCGCCAGCAATTTGGCTAGCGGAAGCACCGGGGAGCTGTTTTTT. Residues: CASNLASGSTGELFF. This chain links TRBV5-1 with TRBJ2-2; 7 nucleotides line up with TRBD2. V shed 6 bases and J 4 bases; nucleotides not matched to a gene: 9. The CDR3 covers 15 residues. Germline V lookup: CDR1 SGHRS, CDR2 YFSETQ.

This chain connects TRBV11-3 to TRBJ2-7; TRBD1 is a possible D gene (5 bases). The germline V gene encodes CDR1 SGHNT and CDR2 YENEEA. Trimming pared 5 bases from V and 3 bases from J, leaving 11 bases between. The CDR3 is 13 amino acids. This chain's CDR3 is CASSHDSNYEQYF. The DNA for the CDR3 is TGTGCCAGCAGCCATGACAGCAACTACGAGCAGTACTTC. Filled out from reference TRBV11-3 and TRBJ2-7, the complete variable domain reads EAGVVQSPRYKIIEKKQPVAFWCNPISGHNTLYWYLQNLGQGPELLIRYENEEAVDDSQLPKDRFSAERLKGVDSTLKIQPAELGDSAVYLCASSHDSNYEQYFGPGTRLTVT.

This sequence joins TRBV6-5 and TRBJ1-6; weak D call: TRBD1 (5 bases). V was pared by 7 bases and J by 6 bases, with 13 bases between. The CDR3 is 14 residues long. Per the germline V gene, CDR1 is MNHEY and CDR2 is SVGAGI. CDR3 region: CASTTRRGNSPLHF. Here the CDR3 DNA reads TGTGCCAGCACCACCCGGAGGGGTAATTCACCCCTCCACTTT.

The chain employs TRBV5-1 and TRBJ2-7; weak D call: TRBD1 (7 bases). Germline assignment: CDR1 SGHRS and CDR2 YFSETQ. V was cut by 1 base and J by 0 bases, with 14 bases left in between. This CDR3 region has 16 residues. This chain's CDR3 is CASSLNPGDSSYEQYF. The CDR3 DNA reads TGCGCCAGCAGCTTGAACCCGGGGGACAGCTCCTACGAGCAGTACTTC.

V usage is TRBV29-1 and J usage is TRBJ2-1; no reliable D call. The CDR3 is made up of 9 amino acids. Trimming removed 4 bases at V and 8 bases at J, with 3 bases between. Per germline, CDR1 SQVTM and CDR2 ANQGSEA. The CDR3 DNA reads as TGCAGCGTTGGGCATGAGCAGTTCTTC. It translates to CSVGHEQFF.

The J gene is TRBJ2-7, the V gene TRBV9, with TRBD1 as a possible D gene (6 bases). CDR1 and CDR2 from the germline V gene are SGDLS and YYNGEE. V lost 2 bases, J lost 0 bases, and 12 bases lay in between. The length of the CDR3 is 15 residues. In nucleotides, the CDR3 is TGTGCCAGCAGCGTCCGGCAGGGGAGCTCCTACGAGCAGTACTTC. Translation gives CASSVRQGSSYEQYF.

This chain connects TRBV27 to TRBJ1-1; weak D call: TRBD1 (5 bases). The V gene's germline CDR1 is MNHEY and CDR2 SMNVEV (reference sequence). This CDR3 comprises 13 residues. V shed 3 bases and J shed 7 bases, with 12 bases lying between them. CDR3 in amino acids: CASSLSRAVEAFF. The CDR3 coding sequence is TGTGCCAGCAGTTTGTCCAGGGCCGTTGAAGCTTTCTTT.

This chain links TRBV15 with TRBJ1-2; D is possibly TRBD1 (5 bases). CDR3 length equals 13 residues. Germline V gene data show CDR1 as LNHNV and CDR2 as YYDKDF (reference sequence). V lost 3 bases, J lost 4 bases, and 9 bases lay in between. For the CDR3, the DNA is TGTGCCACCAGCAGCGACAGCTTCTATGGCTACACCTTC. It is translated as CATSSDSFYGYTF.

The chain combines TRBV5-1 with TRBJ2-2, with TRBD1 as a possible D gene (5 bases). This CDR3 has 16 amino acids. CDR1 is SGHRS and CDR2 is YFSETQ in the germline V gene. V dropped 2 bases and J dropped 4 bases, with 15 bases sitting between them. CDR3 coding DNA: TGCGCCAGCAGCTTTAAGACAGATCAATCCACCGGGGAGCTGTTTTTT. This translates into CASSFKTDQSTGELFF.

This clone was recorded at least ten times. The genes are TRBV18 and TRBJ1-1; no firm D call. The CDR3 is 13 amino acids. The germline V and J ends were trimmed by 4 bases and 1 base, with 7 bases remaining between them. CDR1 and CDR2 (germline): KGHSH, LQKENI. The CDR3 DNA is TGTGCCAGCTCACAAGACAAGAACACTGAAGCTTTCTTT. It yields the protein CASSQDKNTEAFF.

This clone was found once. The chain carries TRBV24-1 and TRBJ2-7, with 10 bases aligning to TRBD1. CDR3 length: 16 residues. With 3 bases clipped from V and 2 bases from J, the junction kept 6 bases outside the gene matches. The V gene's germline CDR1 is KGHDR and CDR2 SFDVKD. As DNA, the CDR3 is TGTGCCACCAGTGATGCCGCCGGGACAGGGGCCTACGAGCAGTACTTC. Its protein is CATSDAAGTGAYEQYF.

The rearrangement uses TRBV4-2 and TRBJ2-7, with 8 nucleotides matching TRBD1. CDR1 is LGHNA, CDR2 YNFKEQ, per germline. The CDR3 has 14 residues. Germline trimming cut 4 bases from V and 4 bases from J; bases unmatched to any gene: 6. CDR3: CASSLRTGLYEQYF. The CDR3 DNA sequence: TGTGCCAGCAGCCTTCGGACAGGGCTTTACGAGCAGTACTTC.

This sequence joins TRBV30 and TRBJ1-1; D remains unclear. The CDR3 has 12 amino acids. V lost 5 bases, J lost 0 bases, and 7 bases lay in between. Germline-derived CDR1 and CDR2 are GTSNPN and SVGIG (reference sequence). DNA for the CDR3: TGTGCCTGGGCAACAATGAACACTGAAGCTTTCTTT. Translated, it gives CAWATMNTEAFF.

This sequence joins TRBV5-8 and TRBJ1-4; 8 nucleotides match TRBD1. The V gene's germline CDR1 is SGHTS and CDR2 YDEGEE. The CDR3 consists of 14 residues. The trim removed 6 bases at V and 4 bases at J, leaving 5 bases unmatched. The CDR3 nucleotides are TGTGCCAGCACCCTGACAGGGGTTAATGAAAAACTGTTTTTT. This translates into CASTLTGVNEKLFF.

The chain combines TRBV30 with TRBJ1-1; D remains unclear. V shed 3 bases and J shed 3 bases, with 8 bases lying between them. Germline assignment: CDR1 GTSNPN and CDR2 SVGIG (reference sequence). The CDR3 has 12 residues. The CDR3: CAWSSVYTEAFF. DNA of the CDR3: TGTGCCTGGAGCTCAGTTTACACTGAAGCTTTCTTT.

This chain links TRBV5-1 with TRBJ1-1; TRBD1 aligns across 7 bases. The CDR3 covers 14 residues. CDR1 and CDR2 from the germline V gene are SGHRS and YFSETQ. The junction had 3 bases not matched to a gene; V was cut back by 2 bases and J by 2 bases. CDR3 region: CASSFGQDNTEAFF. Written as DNA, the CDR3 is TGCGCCAGCAGCTTCGGACAGGACAACACTGAAGCTTTCTTT.

The chain recombines TRBV28 with TRBJ2-7, with 9 nucleotides matching TRBD1. In germline, CDR1 is MDHEN, CDR2 SYDVKM. Trimming removed 7 bases from V and 5 bases from J; junction bases left unmatched: 12. CDR3 length equals 15 residues. The CDR3 DNA sequence: TGTGCCAGCACTCACGCAGGACAGGGGAGGAACGAGCAGTACTTC. It encodes CASTHAGQGRNEQYF.